This TCR beta chain was identified in a study of T cell responses to AZD1222 COVID-19 vaccine. General study points: The study reported that nearly half of spike-specific TCRs target unmutated variant regions.

The V end was cut by 4 bases, the J end by 6 bases, with 23 bases between. Looked up from germline, CDR1 is SGHTA and CDR2 is FQGNSA. The CDR3 consists of 17 residues. Some clones are missing from TCRdb's copy, which holds only in-frame ones; the method was immunoSEQ multiplex PCR. The sample holds about 150,000 clones, approximately 87% seen once. Notes on this clone: Its cognate antigen is unknown.

This clonotype was sampled from an adult in good health. The input for sequencing was peripheral blood, taken on day 0 of MenACWY control vaccination. The chain is built from TRBV7-2 and TRBJ2-3; TRBD2 might be the D (6 bases). In nucleotides, the CDR3 is TGTGCCAGCAGCTCGCCTGGGGTAGCGGTCGGGTTGGATACGCAGTATTTT. Protein sequence: CASSSPGVAVGLDTQYF.